A few counts support the clone carrying this T cell receptor (beta chain). Its antigen is unknown. The protocol was immunoSEQ multiplex PCR, while the TCRdb copy is restricted to in-frame clones and leaves out a portion. The data contain around 77,000 clones, roughly 78% of them singletons. This specimen comes from a study of OX40 agonist ivuxolimab in advanced cancers. Notes on the study in general: Part of the nonresponder group also had normalized T-cell clonal expansion that was low.

The CDR3 has 12 residues. The V end was cut by 5 bases, the J end by 6 bases, with 7 bases between. Germline V gene data show CDR1 as SGHAT and CDR2 as FQNNGV. The chain carries TRBV11-2 and TRBJ2-2, with D hard to call. The sequenced sample was CD4+ or CD8+ T cells sorted from blood, obtained in a trial of the OX40 agonist ivuxolimab. The TCR originated in an adult with an advanced solid tumor such as melanoma, head and neck, liver or kidney cancer. The CDR3 nucleotides read TGTGCCAGCAGCCCCTTGCCCGGGGAGCTGTTTTTT. Translated: CASSPLPGELFF.